This record covers a single TCR beta chain. Its cognate antigen is unknown. TCRdb ran MiXCR on the 5' RACE reads and lists one entry per CDR3 protein. The sample includes 7,500 or so distinct CDR3 sequences, less than 3.5% of them seen just once. This specimen comes from a study of spatial heterogeneity in lung cancer. Study information: Strong correlation linked TCR transcript counts in tumor regions to a T cell module score derived from matched bulk RNA-seq. Raw sequencing reads included, on average, more than 9.5 appearances of each unique TCR and UMI combination. Regarding the study as a whole: Counts that tracked tumor mutation counts were those of expanded intratumoral alpha and beta TCRs.

Time point here: sample taken at primary tumor resection. Untreated early-stage non-small cell lung cancer patients, 55 to 85 in total, were the donors. Unsorted whole RNA of tumor, nontumor lung or frozen PBMC was sequenced. CDR3 length: 14 amino acids. V gave up 2 bases and J gave up 4 bases; unmatched junction bases: 5. Germline values: CDR1 SQVTM, CDR2 ANQGSEA. The input for sequencing was lung tumor tissue, taken at surgery. This TCR was recovered from a male donor with early-stage non-small cell lung cancer. This rearrangement joins TRBV29-1 to TRBJ2-3; 8 bases are a match to TRBD2. This CDR3 is CSVELIGGADTQYF. In DNA, the CDR3 is TGCAGCGTTGAATTGATCGGGGGGGCAGATACGCAGTATTTT.